The 10 T cell receptor beta chains given below trace back to one sample, sequenced in a study of sequential checkpoint blockade in melanoma (dated by TCRdb to between 2019 and 2020). The treatment or condition label here, explained by the study, means: randomized to nivolumab then ipilimumab (arm A) or the reverse (arm B). The library relied on the immunoSEQ multiplex PCR assay. TCRdb obtained this table from immuneACCESS and retained in-frame rearrangements with V and J assigned. These tables miss some clones; where compared with another copy, unresolved V genes account for less than half of the shortfall, and the remainder is unexplained. The sample records approximately 21,000 clones, about 82% of which are singletons. The ten largest clones add up to 10% of the sample. Material: CD8+ T cells sorted from blood (inferred from file names), obtained from a patient given nivolumab and ipilimumab in sequence. The source of these receptors is a human donor with melanoma.

This chain uses TRBV6-5 with TRBJ2-1, with D perhaps TRBD2 (5 bases). V shed 2 bases and J shed 9 bases, with 14 bases lying between them. The V gene's germline CDR1 is MNHEY and CDR2 SVGAGI. The length of the CDR3 is 14 residues. DNA for the CDR3: TGTGCCAGCAGTTACCACAAAAGAGGGAGTGAGCAGTTCTTC. Translating it yields CASSYHKRGSEQFF.

This clone has just one count. The chain combines TRBV19 with TRBJ1-1; D perhaps matches TRBD1 (5 bases). The germline V and J ends were trimmed by 6 bases and 5 bases, with 16 bases remaining between them. The CDR3 loop spans 14 amino acids. Germline CDR1 and CDR2: LNHDA and SQIVND (reference sequence). CDR3 sequence: CASSPYGAGTEAFF. DNA for the CDR3: TGTGCCAGTAGCCCATATGGGGCAGGGACTGAAGCTTTCTTT. The full variable domain, with the rest looked up from reference TRBV19 and TRBJ1-1, is DGGITQSPKYLFRKEGQNVTLSCEQNLNHDAMYWYRQDPGQGLRLIYYSQIVNDFQKGDIAEGYSVSREKKESFPLTVTSAQKNPTAFYLCASSPYGAGTEAFFGQGTRLTVV.

This rearrangement joins TRBV30 to TRBJ2-2; D may be TRBD2 (6 bases). CDR1 and CDR2 from the germline V gene are GTSNPN and SVGIG (reference sequence). V lost 7 bases and J 6 bases, leaving 15 bases between the germline ends. CDR3 length equals 13 residues. CDR3 in amino acids: CASSPGRPGELFF. As DNA, the CDR3 is TGTGCCTCTAGTCCAGGGAGGCCCGGGGAGCTGTTTTTT.

The V and J genes are TRBV7-8 and TRBJ2-6; a possible D gene is TRBD1 (5 bases). The length of the CDR3 is 18 residues. The V gene lost 1 base and the J gene lost 0 bases, with 13 bases spanning the gap. Germline CDR1 and CDR2: SGHVS and FQNEAQ. The CDR3 region is CASSLVQGRSSGANVLTF. In nucleotides, the CDR3 is TGTGCCAGCAGCTTAGTCCAGGGCCGAAGCTCTGGGGCCAACGTCCTGACTTTC.

The V and J genes are TRBV5-6 and TRBJ2-2; 8 positions match TRBD1. Germline lookup yields CDR1 SGHDT and CDR2 YYEEEE. With 3 bases clipped from V and 3 bases from J, the junction kept 13 bases outside the gene matches. The CDR3 loop spans 18 amino acids. CDR3 protein: CASSSGPRDRGDTGELFF. CDR3 in DNA: TGTGCCAGCAGCTCAGGACCCCGAGACAGGGGAGACACCGGGGAGCTGTTTTTT.

The chain joins TRBV7-2 to TRBJ2-1, with a tentative D call TRBD2 (6 bases). Germline V gene sequence: CDR1 SGHTA, CDR2 FQGNSA. This CDR3 comprises 15 residues. The ends were cut back, 0 bases at V and 3 bases at J, with 9 bases in the middle. The CDR3 DNA reads as TGTGCCAGCAGCTTAGCGCGGGGAGACTACAATGAGCAGTTCTTC. Protein product: CASSLARGDYNEQFF.

This chain joins TRBV5-1 and TRBJ2-7; 7 bases align to TRBD1. The CDR3 loop spans 15 amino acids. V lost 0 bases and J lost 5; bases outside the gene matches: 8. Germline values: CDR1 SGHRS, CDR2 YFSETQ. The CDR3 bases are TGCGCCAGCAGCTTGGAGAAAGGGGGCGTCGACGAGCAGTACTTC. It yields the protein CASSLEKGGVDEQYF.

This clone has only a few counts. The V call is TRBV4-1, the J call TRBJ1-5; 9 positions agree with TRBD1. Looked up from germline, CDR1 is MGHRA and CDR2 is YSYEKL. Losses at the gene ends were 0 bases for V and 2 bases for J; bases not matched to a gene: 2. This CDR3 is built from 16 residues. The DNA of the CDR3 is TGCGCCAGCAGCCAAGACAGGACAGGGGGCAATCAGCCCCAGCATTTT. This codes for CASSQDRTGGNQPQHF.

The V call is TRBV7-2, the J call TRBJ2-7, with D perhaps TRBD1 (5 bases). Germline-derived CDR1 and CDR2 are SGHTA and FQGNSA. V was clipped by 2 bases and J by 4 bases, with 15 bases between them. There are 15 residues in the CDR3. This CDR3 reads CASSLRQGLRYEQYF. CDR3 in DNA: TGTGCCAGCAGCTTACGGCAGGGTCTACGGTACGAGCAGTACTTC.

This clone was found once. This chain uses TRBV13 with TRBJ1-4, with 7 bases aligning to TRBD1. V shed 4 bases and J 3 bases; nucleotides not matched to a gene: 5. This CDR3 has 15 amino acids. Germline V gives CDR1 PRHDT, CDR2 FYEKMQ (reference sequence). The CDR3 spells CASSSRDSPNEKLFF. The CDR3 coding sequence is TGTGCCAGCAGCTCACGGGACAGTCCTAATGAAAAACTGTTTTTT.